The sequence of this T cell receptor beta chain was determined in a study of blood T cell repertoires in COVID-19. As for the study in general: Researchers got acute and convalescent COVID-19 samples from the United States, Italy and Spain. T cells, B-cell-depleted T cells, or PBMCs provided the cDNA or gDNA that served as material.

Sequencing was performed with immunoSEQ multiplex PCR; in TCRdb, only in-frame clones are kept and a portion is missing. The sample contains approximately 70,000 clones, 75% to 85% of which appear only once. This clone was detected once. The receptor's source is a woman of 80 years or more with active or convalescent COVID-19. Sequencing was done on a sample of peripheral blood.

The CDR3 here is CASSPQLRDRSYNEQFF. For the CDR3, the DNA is TGTGCCAGCAGCCCACAGCTCCGGGACAGGAGCTACAATGAGCAGTTCTTC. The V call is TRBV7-2, the J call TRBJ2-1; 8 bases match TRBD1. The CDR3 totals 17 residues. CDR1 and CDR2 (germline): SGHTA, FQGNSA. V shed 5 bases and J 3 bases; nucleotides not matched to a gene: 12.